The 5 T cell receptor beta chains in this list originate from one sample, sequenced in a study of OX40 agonist ivuxolimab in advanced cancers. Repertoires were generated with immunoSEQ multiplex PCR, while TCRdb's copy carries only in-frame clones and drops some. The sample gives roughly 30,000 clones, 88% of which show up once; roughly 50% is in the top ten. The sequencing here drew on CD4+ or CD8+ T cells sorted from blood, taken in a trial of the OX40 agonist ivuxolimab. These receptors all come from an adult with an advanced solid tumor such as melanoma, head and neck, liver or kidney cancer.

The V call is TRBV6-1, the J call TRBJ1-2, with TRBD1 identical over 8 bases. V shed 1 base and J 4 bases; nucleotides not matched to a gene: 5. Germline CDR1 is MNHNS and CDR2 is SASEGT. The CDR3 length is 15 residues. CDR3 in DNA: TGTGCCAGCAGTGAAGGAAGGACAGGGTTCTATGGCTACACCTTC. Translated: CASSEGRTGFYGYTF.

V and J are TRBV6-5 and TRBJ1-1; weak D call: TRBD1 (5 bases). This CDR3 is built from 11 residues. V gave up 7 bases and J gave up 7 bases, with 10 bases separating them. Germline V gene data show CDR1 as MNHEY and CDR2 as SVGAGI. This chain's CDR3 is CASISTGEAFF. As DNA, the CDR3 is TGTGCCAGCATCAGTACAGGTGAAGCTTTCTTT.

Note on this clone: At one boundary the junction diverges from the germline segment, which might be a read error. J is TRBJ1-1 and V is TRBV11-2; D is unresolved. The V gene's germline CDR1 is SGHAT and CDR2 FQNNGV. The CDR3 covers 14 residues. The CDR3 here is CASSLEASITEAFF. The CDR3 nucleotides are TGTGCCAGCAGTTTAGAGGCGAGTATAACTGAAGCTTTCTTT.

The rearrangement joins TRBV27 to TRBJ2-3; D is perhaps TRBD1 (6 bases). In germline, CDR1 is MNHEY, CDR2 SMNVEV (reference sequence). The V gene lost 5 bases and the J gene lost 0 bases, with 15 bases spanning the gap. There are 16 residues in the CDR3. The CDR3 is CASSPPLTGSTDTQYF. The CDR3 DNA reads TGTGCCAGCAGTCCGCCCTTAACAGGGAGCACAGATACGCAGTATTTT.

This clone appeared once. This chain joins TRBV6-5 and TRBJ1-1, with no clear D. Trimming left V 5 bases short and J 3 bases short, with 4 bases between. The germline V gene has CDR1 MNHEY and CDR2 SVGAGI. The CDR3 runs to 11 residues. The CDR3 region has the DNA TGTGCCAGCAGTCGTTACACTGAAGCTTTCTTT. This translates into CASSRYTEAFF.